This T cell receptor (beta chain) is from a study of T cells in tuberculosis. Across the whole study: CD1B tetramers identified T cells specific for mycobacterial lipid GMM.

Measured with immunoSEQ multiplex PCR; TCRdb has only the in-frame clones, and not every one. The table has about 10,000 clones, around 94% seen once. V lost 6 bases and J lost 3, with 11 bases in between. Germline V gene lookup returns CDR1 SGHVS and CDR2 FNYEAQ. The CDR3 runs 14 residues. Confirmation came from sputum smear and/or culture positivity for M. tuberculosis. Each donor contributed 90,000 to 100,000 T cells on average, unsorted. The chain links TRBV7-6 to TRBJ1-4, with D maybe TRBD1 (5 bases). The sequencing input was PBMCs. The source of this sequence is an adult with tuberculosis. This CDR3 is CASRVAGANEKLFF. The CDR3 DNA follows: TGTGCCAGCAGGGTTGCGGGGGCTAATGAAAAACTGTTTTTT.